These 19 T cell receptor beta chains were sequenced from one sample in a study of shared clonotypes between healthy human individuals. Generated by immunoSEQ multiplex PCR, the TCRdb table keeps only in-frame clones and is missing some. The sample gives 1.4 million to 1.5 million clones, roughly 97% of which show up once; approximately 1.1% is in the top ten. The sequenced material came from naive CD4+ T cells sorted from blood. Regarding subset: CD45RA+ positively selected. Source of these receptors: a man in his thirties or forties in good health.

The chain joins TRBV4-3 to TRBJ2-1, with D uncertain. Germline V gene sequence: CDR1 LGHNA, CDR2 YSLEER. V gave up 4 bases and J gave up 0 bases, with 7 bases separating them. CDR3 size: 14 residues. Written as DNA, the CDR3 is TGCGCCAGCAGCCGATCGAGCTCCTACAATGAGCAGTTCTTC. Protein sequence: CASSRSSSYNEQFF.

The rearrangement links TRBV19 to TRBJ2-4; 9 bases are shared with TRBD1. This CDR3 is built from 14 residues. Germline V gene data show CDR1 as LNHDA and CDR2 as SQIVND (reference sequence). V shed 5 bases, J shed 7 bases, and the junction held 6 bases outside the gene matches. The CDR3 is CASSSGQGVNIQYF. CDR3 DNA: TGTGCCAGTAGTTCGGGACAGGGAGTCAACATTCAGTACTTC.

This chain uses TRBV9 with TRBJ2-6; no reliable D call. The CDR3 loop spans 15 amino acids. CDR1 is SGDLS, CDR2 YYNGEE, per germline. The V gene lost 3 bases and the J gene lost 0 bases, with 7 bases spanning the gap. As DNA, the CDR3 is TGTGCCAGCAGCGGCAGCATCTCTGGGGCCAACGTCCTGACTTTC. Its protein is CASSGSISGANVLTF.

This chain joins TRBV7-2 and TRBJ2-2; TRBD2 matches at 7 bases. Germline V gene data show CDR1 as SGHTA and CDR2 as FQGNSA. This CDR3 contains 14 residues. With 4 bases clipped from V and 3 bases from J, the junction kept 2 bases outside the gene matches. CDR3 loop: CASSSGGDTGELFF. The CDR3 nucleotides are TGTGCCAGCAGCTCGGGAGGAGACACCGGGGAGCTGTTTTTT.

As regards this clone: At one end the junction does not follow the germline gene, possibly because of a read error. V and J are TRBV18 and TRBJ1-5; tentative D call: TRBD1 (5 bases). This CDR3 has 15 residues. The germline V gene has CDR1 KGHSH and CDR2 LQKENI. The CDR3 coding sequence is TGTGCCAGCTCGCCACACCGGGACAGCAATCAGCCCCAGCATTTT. Amino acids: CASSPHRDSNQPQHF.

This clone showed up just once. This sequence joins TRBV5-6 and TRBJ2-7; D possibly uses TRBD1 or TRBD2 (6 bases each). Germline-derived CDR1 and CDR2 are SGHDT and YYEEEE. The V and J ends lost 0 bases and 2 bases respectively, with 9 bases between them. CDR3 length: 14 residues. This CDR3 is CASSLAGATYEQYF. For the CDR3, the DNA is TGTGCCAGCAGCTTGGCGGGGGCTACCTACGAGCAGTACTTC.

The V call is TRBV7-8, the J call TRBJ2-2; 7 bases fit TRBD2. V shed 5 bases and J 7 bases; nucleotides not matched to a gene: 19. The length of the CDR3 is 18 residues. Germline V gene data show CDR1 as SGHVS and CDR2 as FQNEAQ. Here the CDR3 DNA reads TGTGCCAGCAGCCTTCGTGTTGTGGGGAGGGCCTCGGGCGGGGAGCTGTTTTTT. Translating it yields CASSLRVVGRASGGELFF. The full variable domain, rest sourced from reference TRBV7-8 and TRBJ2-2, is GAGVSQSPRYKVAKRGQDVALRCDPISGHVSLFWYQQALGQGPEFLTYFQNEAQLDKSGLPSDRFFAERPEGSVSTLKIQRTQQEDSAVYLCASSLRVVGRASGGELFFGEGSRLTVL.

This rearrangement joins TRBV7-2 to TRBJ2-3; D ambiguous. The CDR3 is 12 amino acids. CDR1 SGHTA and CDR2 FQGNSA come from the germline V gene. V was pared by 5 bases and J by 1 base, with 4 bases between. CDR3 sequence (DNA): TGTGCCAGCAGCCCTCGCACAGATACGCAGTATTTT. It encodes CASSPRTDTQYF.

The gene calls are TRBV7-2 and TRBJ2-2; D is undetermined. The V end lost 7 bases, the J end lost 8 bases, and 20 bases lay between the germline ends. Germline V gives CDR1 SGHTA, CDR2 FQGNSA. The CDR3 covers 15 residues. The CDR3: CASTNSRGTRGELFF. CDR3 bases: TGTGCCAGCACCAACTCCCGAGGAACTCGAGGGGAGCTGTTTTTT.

The V call is TRBV6-5, the J call TRBJ2-5, with D possibly matching TRBD1 (5 bases). V gave up 2 bases and J gave up 4 bases, with 11 bases separating them. Germline V gene lookup returns CDR1 MNHEY and CDR2 SVGAGI. This CDR3 comprises 14 residues. The CDR3, as DNA: TGTGCCAGCAGTTACCCCGACAGTCCAGAGACCCAGTACTTC. Translated: CASSYPDSPETQYF.

The V and J genes are TRBV7-9 and TRBJ1-1; D possibly corresponds to TRBD1 (6 bases). CDR1 is SEHNR and CDR2 is FQNEAQ in the germline V gene (reference sequence). With 5 bases removed from V and 10 bases from J, the gap between germline ends came to 14 bases. The CDR3 consists of 12 residues. CDR3 nucleotide sequence: TGTGCCAGCAGCCCGGAGGGGGTTGCAGCTTTCTTT. This encodes CASSPEGVAAFF.

V usage is TRBV27 and J usage is TRBJ2-7, with D possibly being TRBD1 (6 bases). Looked up from germline, CDR1 is MNHEY and CDR2 is SMNVEV (reference sequence). V lost 3 bases and J lost 3, with 15 bases in between. This CDR3 contains 15 residues. The chain's CDR3 is CASSFRRGDIYEQYF. The CDR3 DNA reads as TGTGCCAGCAGTTTTCGCAGGGGTGATATCTACGAGCAGTACTTC.

The chain links TRBV27 to TRBJ2-2; 7 nucleotides align to TRBD2. With V trimmed by 6 bases and J by 4 bases, 2 bases remained unmatched. This CDR3 spans 13 amino acids. The germline V gene encodes CDR1 MNHEY and CDR2 SMNVEV (reference sequence). The CDR3 region is CASSREGTGELFF. CDR3 coding DNA: TGTGCCAGCAGCAGGGAGGGCACCGGGGAGCTGTTTTTT.

This rearrangement joins TRBV5-1 to TRBJ2-1; TRBD2 is a possible D gene (5 bases). This CDR3 contains 12 residues. The germline V gene has CDR1 SGHRS and CDR2 YFSETQ. The V and J ends lost 4 bases and 3 bases respectively, with 5 bases between them. DNA of the CDR3: TGCGCCAGCAGCCGGGACTACAATGAGCAGTTCTTC. This translates into CASSRDYNEQFF.

Worth noting for this clone: Other DNA sequences in this sample translate to the same CDR3. This chain joins TRBV5-1 and TRBJ1-5; D remains ambiguous. Trimming stripped 0 bases from V and 5 bases from J, with 6 bases between. This CDR3 is built from 13 residues. The germline CDR1 and CDR2 sequences are SGHRS and YFSETQ. DNA for the CDR3: TGCGCCAGCAGCTTGGGTCCGGATCAGCCCCAGCATTTT. Translated: CASSLGPDQPQHF.

This chain links TRBV11-3 with TRBJ2-1, with D uncertain. V shed 8 bases and J shed 12 bases, with 17 bases lying between them. CDR1 and CDR2 from the germline V gene are SGHNT and YENEEA. This CDR3 is 12 amino acids long. The CDR3 loop is CASALGWLPQFF. CDR3 nucleotides: TGTGCCAGCGCCCTTGGGTGGCTGCCGCAGTTCTTC.

This rearrangement joins TRBV19 to TRBJ2-1; D ambiguous. Trimming left V 3 bases short and J 0 bases short, with 12 bases between. CDR1 and CDR2 from the germline V gene are LNHDA and SQIVND (reference sequence). The CDR3 runs 16 residues. CDR3 in amino acids: CASSMLTSLSYNEQFF. CDR3 DNA sequence: TGTGCCAGTAGTATGCTGACGTCTCTCTCCTACAATGAGCAGTTCTTC.

The rearrangement links TRBV4-1 to TRBJ1-5, with 8 bases that match TRBD1. This CDR3 comprises 16 residues. CDR1 MGHRA and CDR2 YSYEKL come from the germline V gene. The trim removed 1 base at V and 7 bases at J, leaving 9 bases unmatched. The CDR3 region is CASSQVNSGGRQPQHF. The CDR3 DNA is TGCGCCAGCAGCCAAGTCAATTCAGGGGGCCGACAGCCCCAGCATTTT.

The sample holds one count of this clone. This rearrangement joins TRBV10-2 to TRBJ2-1, with D tentatively TRBD2 (5 bases). The V end was cut by 4 bases, the J end by 3 bases, with 13 bases between. The CDR3 is made up of 15 amino acids. Germline loops: CDR1 WSHSY, CDR2 SAAADI. The CDR3 here is CASSGRESGYNEQFF. CDR3 sequence (DNA): TGCGCCAGCAGTGGAAGGGAGAGCGGCTACAATGAGCAGTTCTTC.